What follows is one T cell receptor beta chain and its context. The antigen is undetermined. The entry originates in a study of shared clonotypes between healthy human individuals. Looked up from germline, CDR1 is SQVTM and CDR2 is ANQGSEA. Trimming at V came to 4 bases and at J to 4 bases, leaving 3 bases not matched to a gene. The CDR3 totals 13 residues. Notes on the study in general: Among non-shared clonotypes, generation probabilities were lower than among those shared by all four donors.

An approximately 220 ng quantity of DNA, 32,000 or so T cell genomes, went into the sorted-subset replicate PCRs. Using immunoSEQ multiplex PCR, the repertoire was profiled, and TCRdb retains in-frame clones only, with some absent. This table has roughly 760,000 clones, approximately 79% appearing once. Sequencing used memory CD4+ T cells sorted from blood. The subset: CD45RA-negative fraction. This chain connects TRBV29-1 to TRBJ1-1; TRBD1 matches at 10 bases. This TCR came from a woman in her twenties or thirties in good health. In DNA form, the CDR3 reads TGCAGCGTTGTTGGGACAGGGGTCACTGAAGCTTTCTTT. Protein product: CSVVGTGVTEAFF.